The rows below give T cell receptor beta chains drawn from one sample of a study of blood T cell repertoires in COVID-19. Using immunoSEQ multiplex PCR, the repertoire was profiled, and TCRdb retains in-frame clones only, with some absent. The sample gives approximately 300,000 clones, 80% to 95% of which show up once; roughly 7.3% is in the top ten. Sequenced input: peripheral blood. The source of these receptors is a woman aged 25 to 39 with COVID-19, enrolled during active disease. CDR3s leave out the opening cysteine and the closing phenylalanine or tryptophan.

j_gene	v_gene	CDR3aa
TRBJ2-5	TRBV9	ASSPTPRGRETQY
TRBJ1-5	TRBV27	ASRGTDRGYSNQPQH
TRBJ2-1	TRBV7-8	ASSSLGGGGEQF
TRBJ2-6	TRBV6-2/TRBV6-3	ASSQGQGLTGANVLT
TRBJ1-6	TRBV30	ALNRDRIQSPLH
TRBJ2-1	TRBV7-9	ASTPSGRNEQF
TRBJ2-7	TRBV12-3/TRBV12-4	ASRRDFLYEQY
TRBJ2-7	TRBV5-5	ASSLGNRDRGGHEQY
TRBJ1-2	TRBV7-9	ASSFGEGNYGYT
TRBJ2-1	TRBV7-9	ASSRLAWDEQF